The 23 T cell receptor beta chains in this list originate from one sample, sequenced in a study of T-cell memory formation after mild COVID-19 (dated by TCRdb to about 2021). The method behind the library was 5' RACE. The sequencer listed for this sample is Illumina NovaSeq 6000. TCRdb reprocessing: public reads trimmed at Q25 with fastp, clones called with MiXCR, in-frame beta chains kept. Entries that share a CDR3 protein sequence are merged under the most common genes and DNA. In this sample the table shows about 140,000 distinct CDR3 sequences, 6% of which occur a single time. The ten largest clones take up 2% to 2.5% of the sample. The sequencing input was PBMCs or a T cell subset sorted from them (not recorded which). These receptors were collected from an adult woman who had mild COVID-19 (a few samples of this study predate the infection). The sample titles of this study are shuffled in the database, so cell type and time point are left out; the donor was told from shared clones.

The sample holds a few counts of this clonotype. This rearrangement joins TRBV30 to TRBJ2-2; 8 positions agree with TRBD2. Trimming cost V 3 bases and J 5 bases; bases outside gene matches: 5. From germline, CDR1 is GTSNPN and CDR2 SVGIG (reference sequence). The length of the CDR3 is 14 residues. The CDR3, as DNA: TGTGCCTGGAGGTCCAGCGGGGGAACCGGGGAGCTGTTTTTT. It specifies CAWRSSGGTGELFF.

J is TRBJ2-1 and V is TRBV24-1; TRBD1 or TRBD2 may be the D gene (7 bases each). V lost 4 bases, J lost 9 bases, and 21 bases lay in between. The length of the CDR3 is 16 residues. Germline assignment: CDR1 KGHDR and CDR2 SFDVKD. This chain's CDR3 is CATSDPSGGEAGEQFF. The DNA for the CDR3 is TGTGCCACCAGTGACCCTTCAGGGGGGGAGGCCGGTGAGCAGTTCTTC.

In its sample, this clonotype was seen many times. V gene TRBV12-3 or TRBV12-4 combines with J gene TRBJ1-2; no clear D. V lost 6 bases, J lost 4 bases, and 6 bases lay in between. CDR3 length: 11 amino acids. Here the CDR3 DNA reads TGTGCCAGCAGGGGAGGCTATGGCTACACCTTC. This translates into CASRGGYGYTF.

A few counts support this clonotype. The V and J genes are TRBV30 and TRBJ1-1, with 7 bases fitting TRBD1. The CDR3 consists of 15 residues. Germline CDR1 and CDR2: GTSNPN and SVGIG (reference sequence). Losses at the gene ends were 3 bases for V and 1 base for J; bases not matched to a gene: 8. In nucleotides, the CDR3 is TGTGCCTGGAGCGCCGAGAGACAGGGGAACACTGAAGCTTTCTTT. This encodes CAWSAERQGNTEAFF. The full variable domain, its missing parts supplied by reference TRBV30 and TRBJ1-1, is SQTIHQWPATLVQPVGSPLSLECTVEGTSNPNLYWYRQAAGRGLQLLFYSVGIGQISSEVPQNLSASRPQDRQFILSSKKLLLSDSGFYLCAWSAERQGNTEAFFGQGTRLTVV.

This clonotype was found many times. CDR3 sequence (DNA): TGCAGTGCTAGAGAGGGCAACCAAGGCAATCAGCCCCAGCATTTT. Encoded protein: CSAREGNQGNQPQHF. V is TRBV20-1 and J is TRBJ1-5; D not certain. V dropped 0 bases and J dropped 2 bases, with 11 bases sitting between them. CDR3 length: 15 residues. Germline CDR1 is DFQATT and CDR2 is SNEGSKA (reference sequence).

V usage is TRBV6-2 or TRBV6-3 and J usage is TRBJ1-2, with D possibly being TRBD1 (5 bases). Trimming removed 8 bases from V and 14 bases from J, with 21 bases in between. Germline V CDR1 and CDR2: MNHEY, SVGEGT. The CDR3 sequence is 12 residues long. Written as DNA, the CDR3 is TGTGCCAGCCGCCCCGTCGGGGGTCATGTTACCTTC. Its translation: CASRPVGGHVTF.

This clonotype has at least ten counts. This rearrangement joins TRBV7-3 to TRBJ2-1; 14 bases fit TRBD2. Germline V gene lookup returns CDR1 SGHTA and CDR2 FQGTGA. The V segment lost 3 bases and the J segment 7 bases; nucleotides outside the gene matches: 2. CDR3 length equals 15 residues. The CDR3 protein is CASSLGTSGGNEQFF. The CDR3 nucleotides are TGTGCCAGCAGCTTGGGGACTAGCGGGGGTAATGAGCAGTTCTTC.

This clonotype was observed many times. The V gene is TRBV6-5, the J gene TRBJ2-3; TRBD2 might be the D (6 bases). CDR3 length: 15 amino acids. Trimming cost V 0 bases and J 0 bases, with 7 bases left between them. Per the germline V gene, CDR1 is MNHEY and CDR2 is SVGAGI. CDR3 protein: CASSYSRGSTDTQYF. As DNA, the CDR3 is TGTGCCAGCAGTTACTCACGGGGGAGCACAGATACGCAGTATTTT.

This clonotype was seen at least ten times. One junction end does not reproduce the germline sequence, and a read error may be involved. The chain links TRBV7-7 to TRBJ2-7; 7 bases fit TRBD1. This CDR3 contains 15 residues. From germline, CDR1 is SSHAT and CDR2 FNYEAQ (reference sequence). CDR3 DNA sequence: TGTGCTAGCAGCGAGATGACAGGGCGTTCCTACGAGCAGTACTTC. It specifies CASSEMTGRSYEQYF.

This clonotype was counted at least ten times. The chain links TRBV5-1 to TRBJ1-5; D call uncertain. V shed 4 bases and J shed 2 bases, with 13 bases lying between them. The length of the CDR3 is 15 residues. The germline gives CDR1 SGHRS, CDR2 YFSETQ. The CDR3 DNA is TGCGCCAGCAGCCCGAGTGGCGATGGCAATCAGCCCCAGCATTTT. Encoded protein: CASSPSGDGNQPQHF.

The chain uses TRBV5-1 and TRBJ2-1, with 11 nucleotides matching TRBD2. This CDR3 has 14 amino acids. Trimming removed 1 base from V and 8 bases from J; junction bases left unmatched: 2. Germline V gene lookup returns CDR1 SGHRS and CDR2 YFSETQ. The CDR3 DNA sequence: TGCGCCAGCAGCTTGACTAGCGGGAGCCATGAGCAGTTCTTC. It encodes CASSLTSGSHEQFF. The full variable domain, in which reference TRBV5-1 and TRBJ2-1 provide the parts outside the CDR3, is KAGVTQTPRYLIKTRGQQVTLSCSPISGHRSVSWYQQTPGQGLQFLFEYFSETQRNKGNFPGRFSGRQFSNSRSEMNVSTLELGDSALYLCASSLTSGSHEQFFGPGTRLTVL.

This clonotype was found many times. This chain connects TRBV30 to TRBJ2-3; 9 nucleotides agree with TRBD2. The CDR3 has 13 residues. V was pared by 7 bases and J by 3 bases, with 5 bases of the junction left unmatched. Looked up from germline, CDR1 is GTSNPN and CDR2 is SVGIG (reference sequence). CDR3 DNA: TGTGCCTCTGTAGCGGGAGTAACAGATACGCAGTATTTT. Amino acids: CASVAGVTDTQYF.

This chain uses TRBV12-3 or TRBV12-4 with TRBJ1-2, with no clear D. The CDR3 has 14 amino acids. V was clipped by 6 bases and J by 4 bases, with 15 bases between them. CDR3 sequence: CASRSSDRSYGYTF. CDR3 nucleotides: TGTGCCAGCAGGTCTTCGGACCGATCCTATGGCTACACCTTC.

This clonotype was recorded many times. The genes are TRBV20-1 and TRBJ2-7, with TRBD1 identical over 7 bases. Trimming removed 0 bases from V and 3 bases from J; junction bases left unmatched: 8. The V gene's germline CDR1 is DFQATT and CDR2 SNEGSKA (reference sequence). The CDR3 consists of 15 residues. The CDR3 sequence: CSARDLRGGGYEQYF. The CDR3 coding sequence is TGCAGTGCTAGAGATTTGAGAGGGGGCGGCTACGAGCAGTACTTC.

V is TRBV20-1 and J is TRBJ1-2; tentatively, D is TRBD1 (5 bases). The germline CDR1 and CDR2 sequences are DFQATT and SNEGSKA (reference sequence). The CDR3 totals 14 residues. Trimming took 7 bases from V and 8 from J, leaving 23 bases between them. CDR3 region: CSVSFVDRGVGYTF. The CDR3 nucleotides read TGCAGTGTCAGTTTTGTGGATAGGGGCGTGGGCTACACCTTC.

The CDR3 sequence is CASSPLAGGLRNEQFF. The CDR3 nucleotides read TGTGCCAGCAGCCCCTTAGCGGGAGGTCTAAGAAATGAGCAGTTCTTC. The chain couples TRBV7-9 to TRBJ2-1; 10 nucleotides agree with TRBD2. V lost 5 bases and J lost 7; bases outside the gene matches: 11. The CDR3 spans 16 residues. In germline, CDR1 is SEHNR, CDR2 FQNEAQ (reference sequence). Supplemented by reference TRBV7-9 and TRBJ2-1, the full variable domain reads DTGVSQNPRHKITKRGQNVTFRCDPISEHNRLYWYRQTLGQGPEFLTYFQNEAQLEKSRLLSDRFSAERPKGSFSTLEIQRTEQGDSAMYLCASSPLAGGLRNEQFFGPGTRLTVL.

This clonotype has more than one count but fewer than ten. DNA of the CDR3: TGCGCCAGCAGCGTCCGAACAGGGTTCTACGAGCAGTACTTC. The encoded protein is CASSVRTGFYEQYF. The chain employs TRBV4-1 and TRBJ2-7; D is perhaps TRBD1 (6 bases). There are 14 residues in the CDR3. CDR1 is MGHRA and CDR2 is YSYEKL in the germline V gene. Trimming pared 5 bases from V and 3 bases from J, leaving 14 bases between.

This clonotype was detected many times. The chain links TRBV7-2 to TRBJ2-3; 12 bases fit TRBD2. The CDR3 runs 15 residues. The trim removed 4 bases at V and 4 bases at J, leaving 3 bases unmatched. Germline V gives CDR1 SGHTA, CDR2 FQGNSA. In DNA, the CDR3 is TGTGCCAGCAGCTCTAGCGGGAGGGCCCCAGATACGCAGTATTTT. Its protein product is CASSSSGRAPDTQYF.

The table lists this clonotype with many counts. The CDR3 DNA is TGTGCCAGCAGTTTATCGGGACTAGCGGGGGGAGCCCAGTTCTTC. Its protein is CASSLSGLAGGAQFF. The chain joins TRBV12-3 or TRBV12-4 to TRBJ2-1; 15 nucleotides match TRBD2. With V trimmed by 2 bases and J by 13 bases, 6 bases remained unmatched. There are 15 residues in the CDR3.

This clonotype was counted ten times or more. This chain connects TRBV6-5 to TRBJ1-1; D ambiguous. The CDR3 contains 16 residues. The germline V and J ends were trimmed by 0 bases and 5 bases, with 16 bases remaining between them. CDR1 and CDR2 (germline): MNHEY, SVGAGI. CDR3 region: CASSYSGLVVMTEAFF. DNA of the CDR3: TGTGCCAGCAGTTACTCAGGGTTGGTGGTTATGACTGAAGCTTTCTTT.

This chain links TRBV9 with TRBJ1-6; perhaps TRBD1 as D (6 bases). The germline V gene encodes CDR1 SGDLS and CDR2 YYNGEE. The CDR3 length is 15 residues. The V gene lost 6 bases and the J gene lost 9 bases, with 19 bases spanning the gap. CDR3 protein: CASTRLDSLSSPLHF. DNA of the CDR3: TGTGCCAGCACCAGATTGGACAGCTTGTCTTCACCCCTCCACTTT.

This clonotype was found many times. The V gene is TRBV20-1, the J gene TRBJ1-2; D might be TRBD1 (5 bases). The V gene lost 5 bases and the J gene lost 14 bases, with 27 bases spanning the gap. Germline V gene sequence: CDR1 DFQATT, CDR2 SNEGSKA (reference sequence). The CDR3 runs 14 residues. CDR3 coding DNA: TGCAGTGCTCACCACCCTACAGGAGGCGGATCTTGTACCTTC. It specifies CSAHHPTGGGSCTF.

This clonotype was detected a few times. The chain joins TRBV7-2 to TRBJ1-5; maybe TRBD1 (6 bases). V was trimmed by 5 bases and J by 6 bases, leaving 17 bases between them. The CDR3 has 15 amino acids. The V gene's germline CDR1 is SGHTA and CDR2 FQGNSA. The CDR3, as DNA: TGTGCCAGCAGCCCTGGAGGCGTGGGGGCTCAGCCCCAGCATTTT. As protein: CASSPGGVGAQPQHF.